The rows below give T cell receptor beta chains drawn from one sample of a study of blood T cell repertoires in COVID-19. Measured with immunoSEQ multiplex PCR; TCRdb has only the in-frame clones, and not every one. The profile covers 200,000 to 250,000 clones, with about 88% appearing a single time and 2% to 2.5% taken by the ten largest. Sequencing was carried out using peripheral blood. The receptor set was obtained from a woman in her thirties or forties who had recovered from COVID-19. Both conserved end residues are part of each CDR3. The D gene is left open where the match is weak. Expanded clones get a size class; other rows say once, few or many, or leave the size out.

D	V	J	length	size	DNA	CDR3
TRBD1	TRBV5-4	TRBJ2-7	16	NA	TGTGCCAGCAGCGCTGGCCGGGACAGGGGGACGGTAGAGCAGTACTTC	CASSAGRDRGTVEQYF
TRBD1	TRBV7-3	TRBJ2-5	16	NA	TGTGCCAGCAGCTTAATAGGGCAGGGGGCAATGGAGACCCAGTACTTC	CASSLIGQGAMETQYF
TRBD1	TRBV18	TRBJ1-2	15	NA	TGTGCCAGCTCGCCGGACAGGGGAGGCGGGTATGGCTACACCTTC	CASSPDRGGGYGYTF
NA	TRBV30	TRBJ2-5	16	NA	TGTGCCTGGAGTGTACCCGGGACAGCGGGTGAAAGGTCCCAGTACTTC	CAWSVPGTAGERSQYF
NA	TRBV28	TRBJ2-4	15	NA	TGTGCCAGCAGTCAAGTTGAGATAGCCAAAAACATTCAGTACTTC	CASSQVEIAKNIQYF
NA	TRBV9	TRBJ1-2	11	NA	TGTGCCAGCAGCGCGAACTATGGCTACACCTTC	CASSANYGYTF
NA	TRBV2	TRBJ2-2	14	few	TGTGCCAGCAGTGTGCAGGGGAACACCGGGGAGCTGTTTTTT	CASSVQGNTGELFF
NA	TRBV5-1	TRBJ1-6	12	few	TGCGCCAGCAGCTTGGGCGATTCACCCCTCCACTTT	CASSLGDSPLHF
NA	TRBV9	TRBJ2-3	16	NA	TGTGCCAGCAGCGAATCCCGGGACTCATTCTGGAATACGCAGTATTTT	CASSESRDSFWNTQYF
NA	TRBV4-2	TRBJ2-3	18	NA	TGTGCCAGCAGCCAAAATTACCCCGGGGAAGTCGGTACAGATACGCAGTATTTT	CASSQNYPGEVGTDTQYF
NA	TRBV2	TRBJ1-2	13	once	TGTGCCAGCAGTGAGATTGCGGACTATGGCTACACCTTC	CASSEIADYGYTF
TRBD1	TRBV5-4	TRBJ2-7	15	NA	TGTGCCAGCAGTTTCGGACAGGACAGTGGGTACGAGCAGTACTTC	CASSFGQDSGYEQYF
NA	TRBV7-8	TRBJ2-3	14	once	TGTGCCAGCAGCTTAGATCAGAGCACAGATACGCAGTATTTT	CASSLDQSTDTQYF
NA	TRBV7-7	TRBJ1-3	14	NA	TGTGCTAGCAGCTCAGGGGCGACGGGAAACACCATATATTTT	CASSSGATGNTIYF
NA	TRBV11-1	TRBJ1-5	13	NA	TGTGCCAGCAGCGCGACAGAGAATCAGCCCCAGCATTTT	CASSATENQPQHF
NA	TRBV19	TRBJ2-5	13	NA	TGTGCCAGTAACTGGGCAGGGGCGGAGACCCAGTACTTC	CASNWAGAETQYF
NA	TRBV4-3	TRBJ2-7	16	NA	TGCGCCAGCAGCCAAGAGAGATGGGCAGAGTACTACGAGCAGTACTTC	CASSQERWAEYYEQYF
TRBD2	TRBV27	TRBJ2-2	19	NA	TGTGCCAGCAGTTTGATCACGGGGTTCGCGGGAGGGAACACCGGGGAGCTGTTTTTT	CASSLITGFAGGNTGELFF
TRBD2	TRBV24-1	TRBJ2-1	14	NA	TGTGCCACCAGCCCCGGGACTACCTACAATGAGCAGTTCTTC	CATSPGTTYNEQFF
TRBD1	TRBV7-2	TRBJ2-1	16	NA	TGTGCCAGCAGCGGCAGACAGGGCAGCTCCTACAATGAGCAGTTCTTC	CASSGRQGSSYNEQFF
NA	TRBV5-4	TRBJ2-5	16	NA	TGTGCCAGCAGCAGAATGACGGGGGGCCTTGGGGAGACCCAGTACTTC	CASSRMTGGLGETQYF
NA	TRBV7-3	TRBJ2-4	15	NA	TGTGCCAGCAGCCCCACCGCGGGAGCCAAAAACATTCAGTACTTC	CASSPTAGAKNIQYF
TRBD2	TRBV5-1	TRBJ2-3	18	once	TGCGCCAGCAGCTTGGAGATTTCGAGCGGGGGGACCACAGATACGCAGTATTTT	CASSLEISSGGTTDTQYF
TRBD1	TRBV3-1/TRBV3-2	TRBJ1-1	15	once	TGTGCCAGCAGCGCCCGGAGGGGGCTGAACACTGAAGCTTTCTTT	CASSARRGLNTEAFF
TRBD1	TRBV6-5	TRBJ1-1	15	NA	TGTGCCAGCAGTTCCGGGACAGGCGGGCGGACTGAAGCTTTCTTT	CASSSGTGGRTEAFF
NA	TRBV29-1	TRBJ2-5	13	NA	TGCAGCGTCGCCGGAACGAGGAAAGAGACCCAGTACTTC	CSVAGTRKETQYF
NA	TRBV7-2	TRBJ2-3	18	NA	TGTGCCAGCAGCCCCTCCCTGGGATTGGGGGCTTCCACAGATACGCAGTATTTT	CASSPSLGLGASTDTQYF
TRBD1	TRBV7-9	TRBJ2-5	16	once	TGTGCCAGCAGCTTAGGGACAGGGGCCGACCAAGAGACCCAGTACTTC	CASSLGTGADQETQYF
TRBD2	TRBV29-1	TRBJ2-5	14	NA	TGCAGCGTTGAAAGCCCTAGCGGGAAGGAGACCCAGTACTTC	CSVESPSGKETQYF
TRBD1	TRBV5-8	TRBJ1-2	15	NA	TGTGCCAGCAGCTTACAGGGGGCGACCTTCTATGGCTACACCTTC	CASSLQGATFYGYTF
NA	TRBV7-2	TRBJ2-7	14	NA	TGTGCCACCCAACCTAGTCGGGGGTGGGACGAGCAGTACTTC	CATQPSRGWDEQYF
NA	TRBV2	TRBJ2-2	16	NA	TGTGCCAGCAGCAAAAACGACATGTCAAACACCGGGGAGCTGTTTTTT	CASSKNDMSNTGELFF
NA	TRBV4-3	TRBJ2-1	20	NA	TGCGCCAGCAGCCAAGATCTGGAGGGTTCCCGAGGGACTCTCTACAATGAGCAGTTCTTC	CASSQDLEGSRGTLYNEQFF
NA	TRBV28	TRBJ2-7	16	few	TGTGCCAGCACTCCACAGGGCACGGGGACCTCCTACGAGCAGTACTTC	CASTPQGTGTSYEQYF
TRBD1	TRBV7-6	TRBJ1-6	15	NA	TGTGCCAGCAGCAACCAGGGACAGGGAAGATCACCCCTCCACTTT	CASSNQGQGRSPLHF
TRBD2	TRBV9	TRBJ2-1	16	NA	TGTGCCAGCAGCGTAGACGGGGGGGCCGTCGACAATGAGCAGTTCTTC	CASSVDGGAVDNEQFF
TRBD2	TRBV4-3	TRBJ2-1	16	NA	TGCGCCAGCAGCCGGGGTTTCGGCGGGAGGTACGGTGAGCAGTTCTTC	CASSRGFGGRYGEQFF
NA	TRBV12-3/TRBV12-4	TRBJ2-5	11	NA	TGTGCCAGCAGTTTCCGAGAGACCCAGTACTTC	CASSFRETQYF
NA	TRBV28	TRBJ2-7	11	many	TGTGCCAGCAGTTTTTCGGAGGAGCAGTACTTC	CASSFSEEQYF
TRBD1	TRBV14	TRBJ2-1	15	NA	TGTGCCAGCAGCCAAGCCACAGGGGAGTGGAATGAGCAGTTCTTC	CASSQATGEWNEQFF
TRBD1	TRBV9	TRBJ1-5	15	NA	TGTGCCAGCAGCTCGTCGGACAGGGGTGATCAGCCCCAGCATTTT	CASSSSDRGDQPQHF
TRBD1	TRBV10-3	TRBJ2-7	15	once	TGTGCCATCAGTGAGTCCGGGACAGGGGGCTACGAGCAGTACTTC	CAISESGTGGYEQYF
TRBD1	TRBV7-2	TRBJ1-2	14	NA	TGTGCCAGCAGCTGGACAGGGGCTAACTATGGCTACACCTTC	CASSWTGANYGYTF
NA	TRBV27	TRBJ2-3	15	NA	TGTGCCAGCAGTGCCCGGTTTGGAGGGACAGATACGCAGTATTTT	CASSARFGGTDTQYF
TRBD2	TRBV5-1	TRBJ2-3	19	NA	TGCGCCAGCAGCCCCCGACTAGCGGGAGGAATCACTAGCACAGATACGCAGTATTTT	CASSPRLAGGITSTDTQYF
NA	TRBV19	TRBJ1-5	13	NA	TGTGCCAGTATGACACAGTTCAGTGGGCCCCAGCATTTT	CASMTQFSGPQHF
NA	TRBV4-3	TRBJ1-3	19	NA	TGCGCCAGCAGCCAAGAGGGGGACTTCCCGGGTAGCTCTGGAAACACCATATATTTT	CASSQEGDFPGSSGNTIYF
TRBD1	TRBV5-6	TRBJ1-3	14	NA	TGTGCCAGCAGCGGGACAGGGGCTGGAAACACCATATATTTT	CASSGTGAGNTIYF
NA	TRBV7-6	TRBJ2-2	15	NA	TGTGCCAGCAGCCCCCGGACTAAAAACACCGGGGAGCTGTTTTTT	CASSPRTKNTGELFF
NA	TRBV7-2	TRBJ2-7	15	NA	TGTGCCAGCAGCCGGGGCGATGGCGGGACCTACGAGCAGTACTTC	CASSRGDGGTYEQYF
NA	TRBV5-1	TRBJ1-2	13	NA	TGCGCCAGCAGCTTGGGGGGCGGCTATGGCTACACCTTC	CASSLGGGYGYTF
NA	TRBV27	TRBJ2-7	14	NA	TGTGCCAGCCGAAGGGGCGCCGGAAGCTACGAGCAGTACTTC	CASRRGAGSYEQYF
NA	TRBV20-1	TRBJ1-4	17	NA	TGCAGTGCTAGTCCCCTTGACAGGAGCGCAACTAATGAAAAACTGTTTTTT	CSASPLDRSATNEKLFF
TRBD2	TRBV9	TRBJ2-3	14	NA	TGTGCCAGCGGCCTAGCGGGAGGGATAGATACGCAGTATTTT	CASGLAGGIDTQYF
TRBD2	TRBV30	TRBJ2-1	13	NA	TGTGCCTGGACCGGGACTAGAAGGAATGAGCAGTTCTTC	CAWTGTRRNEQFF
TRBD1	TRBV19	TRBJ2-1	15	NA	TGTGCCAGTACGACAGGGGAACGGTCCTACAATGAGCAGTTCTTC	CASTTGERSYNEQFF
TRBD1	TRBV12-3/TRBV12-4	TRBJ1-2	12	NA	TGTGCCAGCAGTTTCTACAGGGGAGGCTACACCTTC	CASSFYRGGYTF
NA	TRBV11-2	TRBJ2-2	19	NA	TGTGCCAGCAGCTCAATAGGGATGGGACTGCTCGCGAACACCGGGGAGCTGTTTTTT	CASSSIGMGLLANTGELFF
NA	TRBV11-3	TRBJ2-3	14	NA	TGTGCCAGCAGCCGAGCGAGTAGCACAGATACGCAGTATTTT	CASSRASSTDTQYF
NA	TRBV19	TRBJ2-7	14	NA	TGTGCCACTAAGGGGGGGGCCTTCTCCTACGAGCAGTACTTC	CATKGGAFSYEQYF